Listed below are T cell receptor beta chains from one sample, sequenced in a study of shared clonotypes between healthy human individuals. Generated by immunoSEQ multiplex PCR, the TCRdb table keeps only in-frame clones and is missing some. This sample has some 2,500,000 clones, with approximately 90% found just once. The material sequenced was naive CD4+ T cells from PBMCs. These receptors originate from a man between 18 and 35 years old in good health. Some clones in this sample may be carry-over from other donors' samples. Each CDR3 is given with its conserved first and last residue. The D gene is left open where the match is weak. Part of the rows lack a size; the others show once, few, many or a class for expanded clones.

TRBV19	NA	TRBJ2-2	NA	TGTGCCAGTAGTATCGTGGGGGGGAACACCGGGGAGCTGTTTTTT	CASSIVGGNTGELFF
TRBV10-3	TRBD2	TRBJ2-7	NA	TGTGCCATCAAGGAAACTAGCGGGAGAGATACCTACGAGCAGTACTTC	CAIKETSGRDTYEQYF
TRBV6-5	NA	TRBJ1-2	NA	TGTGCCAGCAGACCACAGGGAGTTAGCTATGGCTACACCTTC	CASRPQGVSYGYTF
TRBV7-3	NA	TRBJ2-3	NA	TGTGCCAGCAGCTTATCCCGGGACATCAGCACAGATACGCAGTATTTT	CASSLSRDISTDTQYF
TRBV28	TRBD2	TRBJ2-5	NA	TGTGCCAGCAGTTTACCCTCTAAGGGGAGGGAAAAGACCCAGTACTTC	CASSLPSKGREKTQYF
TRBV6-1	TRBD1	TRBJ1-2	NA	TGTGCCAGCAGCGACTTAACAGGGGACTATGGCTACACCTTC	CASSDLTGDYGYTF
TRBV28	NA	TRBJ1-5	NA	TGTGCCAGCACAGAGGGACCCGGCCTGCCCCAGCATTTT	CASTEGPGLPQHF
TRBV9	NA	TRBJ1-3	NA	TGTGCCAGCAGCGTAGGATGGGATAGTGGAAACACCATATATTTT	CASSVGWDSGNTIYF
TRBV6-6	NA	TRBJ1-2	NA	TGTGCCAGCAGTCCCCACCGGACGAACTATGGCTACACCTTC	CASSPHRTNYGYTF
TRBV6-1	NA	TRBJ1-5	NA	TGTGCCAGCATTGGGGGGAGTCAGCCCCAGCATTTT	CASIGGSQPQHF
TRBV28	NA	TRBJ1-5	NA	TGTGCCAGCAGCCCGACCAATCAGCCCCAGCATTTT	CASSPTNQPQHF
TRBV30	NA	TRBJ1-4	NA	TGTGCCTGGAGCGGACTCGAGGGTGAAAAACTGTTTTTT	CAWSGLEGEKLFF
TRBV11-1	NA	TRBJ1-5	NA	TGTGCCAGCAGCCCCGGACCGTATCAGCCCCAGCATTTT	CASSPGPYQPQHF
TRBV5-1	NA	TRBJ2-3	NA	TGCGCCAGCAGTGGCCAGGGCAGCACAGATACGCAGTATTTT	CASSGQGSTDTQYF
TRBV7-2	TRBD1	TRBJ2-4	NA	TGTGCCAGCAGCTTACAGAGGACAGGTAAGTATGGAAACATTCAGTACTTC	CASSLQRTGKYGNIQYF
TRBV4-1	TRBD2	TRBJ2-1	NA	TGCGCCAGCAGCCAAGAGGCGGGAGTGGCCTACAATGAGCAGTTCTTC	CASSQEAGVAYNEQFF
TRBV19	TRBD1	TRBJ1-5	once	TGTGCCAGTAGTATAATCGCAGGGGGTGGCCAGCCCCAGCATTTT	CASSIIAGGGQPQHF
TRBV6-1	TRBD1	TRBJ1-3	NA	TGTGCCAGCAGTGCCCCGGGACAGGGGCGCTTCTCTGGAAACACCATATATTTT	CASSAPGQGRFSGNTIYF
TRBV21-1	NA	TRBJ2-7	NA	TGTGCCAGCAGCCTCACCGGACTAGCGGGCGAGCAGTACTTC	CASSLTGLAGEQYF
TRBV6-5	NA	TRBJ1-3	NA	TGTGCCAGCAGTTACTCGACGGGGGGCTCTGGAAACACCATATATTTT	CASSYSTGGSGNTIYF
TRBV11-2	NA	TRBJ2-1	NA	TGTGCCAGCAGCCCCCAGTTCGCTTCCTACAATGAGCAGTTCTTC	CASSPQFASYNEQFF
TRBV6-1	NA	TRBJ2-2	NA	TGTGCCAGCAGTGAAGACAGGTTCAACACCGGGGAGCTGTTTTTT	CASSEDRFNTGELFF
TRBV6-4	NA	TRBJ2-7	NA	TGTGCCAGCAGTGACCTACTAGGGGCTCCCGATTACGAGCAGTACTTC	CASSDLLGAPDYEQYF
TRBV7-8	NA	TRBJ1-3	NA	TGTGCCAGCAGCTTAGCCTCTGGAAACACCATATATTTT	CASSLASGNTIYF
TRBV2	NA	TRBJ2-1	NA	TGTGCCAGCAGTGAATACAGCTCCTACAATGAGCAGTTCTTC	CASSEYSSYNEQFF
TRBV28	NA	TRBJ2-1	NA	TGTGCCAGCAGTTTCACATGGAATGAGCAGTTCTTC	CASSFTWNEQFF
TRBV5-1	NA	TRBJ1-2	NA	TGCGCCAGCAGCTTGCGTGTCCCAGCTAACTATGGCTACACCTTC	CASSLRVPANYGYTF
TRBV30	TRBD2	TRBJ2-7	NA	TGTGCCTGGAATAGAGGACTAGCGGGAGGAAGCGAGCAGTACTTC	CAWNRGLAGGSEQYF
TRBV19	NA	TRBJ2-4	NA	TGTGCCAGTAGTGGCCCCCCAGGGGTAAACATTCAGTACTTC	CASSGPPGVNIQYF
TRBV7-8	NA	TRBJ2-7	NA	TGTGCCAGCAGCTTAGGGGGAGTCTACGAGCAGTACTTC	CASSLGGVYEQYF
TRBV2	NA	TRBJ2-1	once	TGTGCCAGCAGTGTGTCTATGAGGGGGGGCGAGCAGTTCTTC	CASSVSMRGGEQFF
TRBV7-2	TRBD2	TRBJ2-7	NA	TGTGCCAGCAGCACGGGACTAGCATACTACGAGCAGTACTTC	CASSTGLAYYEQYF
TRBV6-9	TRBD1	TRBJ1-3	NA	TGTGCCAGCAGTCAGACAGGGACTGGAAACACCATATATTTT	CASSQTGTGNTIYF
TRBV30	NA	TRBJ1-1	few	TGTGCCTGGAGGGAGCTGAACACTGAAGCTTTCTTT	CAWRELNTEAFF
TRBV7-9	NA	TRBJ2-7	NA	TGTGCCAGCAGCCGAACGACTGGGGACGAGCAGTACTTC	CASSRTTGDEQYF
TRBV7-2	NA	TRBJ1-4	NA	TGTGCCAGCAGCTCAAGGACAGTTAATGAAAAACTGTTTTTT	CASSSRTVNEKLFF
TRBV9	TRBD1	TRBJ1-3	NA	TGTGCCAGCAGCGTCAATCCGGGGACAGGATCCCTGAGCTCTGGAAACACCATATATTTT	CASSVNPGTGSLSSGNTIYF
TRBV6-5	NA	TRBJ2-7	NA	TGTGCCAGCAGTTACCGGCAGGGGCGAAACGAGCAGTACTTC	CASSYRQGRNEQYF
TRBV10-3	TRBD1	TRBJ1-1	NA	TGTGCCATCAGGGACAGGGGTGACACTGAAGCTTTCTTT	CAIRDRGDTEAFF
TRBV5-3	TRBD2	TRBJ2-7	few	TGTGCCAGGGGGGCTAGCGGGAGGGCCTACGAGCAGTACTTC	CARGASGRAYEQYF
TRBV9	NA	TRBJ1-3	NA	TGTGCCAGCTCTCGGGGGGGAAACACCATATATTTT	CASSRGGNTIYF
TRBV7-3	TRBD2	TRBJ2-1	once	TGTGCCAGCAGCGGACTAGTAAGCAATGAGCAGTTCTTC	CASSGLVSNEQFF
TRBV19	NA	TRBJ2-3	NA	TGTGCCAGTAGTTTCCTTTCAGATACGCAGTATTTT	CASSFLSDTQYF
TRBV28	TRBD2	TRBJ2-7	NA	TGTGCCAGCAGTCCCAAGACTAGCGGGAGTAGAGGAGAGCAGTACTTC	CASSPKTSGSRGEQYF
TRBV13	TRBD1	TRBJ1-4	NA	TGTGCCAGCAGCTCCGGAGCATACAGGGGAACGAATGAAAAACTGTTTTTT	CASSSGAYRGTNEKLFF
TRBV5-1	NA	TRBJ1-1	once	TGCGCCAGCAGCCTCGGGACGGGGAACACTGAAGCTTTCTTT	CASSLGTGNTEAFF
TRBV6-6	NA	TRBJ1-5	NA	TGTGCCAGCAGTCAGGGTTGGCGAAATCAGCCCCAGCATTTT	CASSQGWRNQPQHF
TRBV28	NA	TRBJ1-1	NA	TGTGCCAGCAGTTTCGACAGGACGAACACTGAAGCTTTCTTT	CASSFDRTNTEAFF
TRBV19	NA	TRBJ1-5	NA	TGTGCCAGTAGCATACGACTGACAGGCTTACTCAATCAGCCCCAGCATTTT	CASSIRLTGLLNQPQHF
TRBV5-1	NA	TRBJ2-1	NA	TGCGCCAGCAGTGGCAGTTTAAGCGCGGTCAATGAGCAGTTCTTC	CASSGSLSAVNEQFF